This TCR beta chain was observed in a study of cytomegalovirus exposure and HLA in healthy donors. Trimming left V 6 bases short and J 1 base short, with 10 bases between. Germline values: CDR1 WSHSY, CDR2 SAAADI. The CDR3 contains 14 residues. Primers: 60 Vbeta forward and 13 Jbeta reverse. The repertoire was sequenced with immunoSEQ multiplex PCR; TCRdb's copy has only in-frame clones and lacks some. Of 75,000 to 95,000 clones in the sample, 69% were seen once. Overall study findings and caveats: Later analysis revealed greater clonal expansion in HLA-associated TCR beta chains than in equally common others.

Notes on this clone: Antigen unknown.

This clonotype was obtained from a man in his fifties or sixties in good health and CMV-seronegative. The sequenced sample consisted of PBMCs. The chain links TRBV10-2 to TRBJ2-1; a weak D match, TRBD2 (6 bases). CDR3 sequence (DNA): TGCGCCAGCAGCATAGCGGTGTCCTACAATGAGCAGTTCTTC. Amino acids: CASSIAVSYNEQFF.